This paragraph reports one T cell receptor (beta chain). Its antigen is not known. The data stem from a study of T cell repertoires in cytomegalovirus infection. Overall study results and limits: Summed frequency of public TCR beta families distinguished CMV carriers with the relevant HLA. Dominant in the ex vivo response were TCR beta clonotypes restricted by HLA-C and specific for CMV.

MiXCR, applied by TCRdb to the reads, yields one record per CDR3 protein. The sample yields roughly 990,000 distinct CDR3 sequences, roughly 30% seen once. This CDR3 spans 16 amino acids. Germline CDR1 and CDR2: MGHRA and YSYEKL. The V gene lost 5 bases and the J gene lost 3 bases, with 17 bases spanning the gap. The sequenced sample was cultured CD8+ T cells from PBMCs, obtained from culture after CMV antigen stimulation. This sequence was found in a human donor in good health (CMV status not recorded). Some clones in this sample may be carry-over from other donors' samples. The chain links TRBV4-1 to TRBJ2-1; D perhaps matches TRBD2 (5 bases). The CDR3 DNA reads as TGCGCCAGCAGCAGTCGCGCGGGCTACCTCTACAATGAGCAGTTCTTC. It codes for CASSSRAGYLYNEQFF.